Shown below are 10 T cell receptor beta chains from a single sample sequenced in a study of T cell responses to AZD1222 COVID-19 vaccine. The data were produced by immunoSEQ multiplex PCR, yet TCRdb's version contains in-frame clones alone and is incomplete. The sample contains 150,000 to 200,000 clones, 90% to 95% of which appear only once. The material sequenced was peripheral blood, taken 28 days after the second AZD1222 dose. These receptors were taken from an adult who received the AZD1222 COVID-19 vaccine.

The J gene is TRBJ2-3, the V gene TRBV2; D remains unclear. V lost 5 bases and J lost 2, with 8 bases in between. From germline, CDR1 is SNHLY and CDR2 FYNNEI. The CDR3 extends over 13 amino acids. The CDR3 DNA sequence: TGTGCCAGCAGTTTCAGACACACAGATACGCAGTATTTT. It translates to CASSFRHTDTQYF.

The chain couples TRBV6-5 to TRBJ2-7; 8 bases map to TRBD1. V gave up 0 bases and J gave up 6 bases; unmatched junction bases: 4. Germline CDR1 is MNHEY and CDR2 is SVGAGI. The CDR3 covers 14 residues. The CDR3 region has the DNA TGTGCCAGCAGTTACTCCAGGGGGCCGGGCGAGCAGTACTTC. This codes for CASSYSRGPGEQYF.

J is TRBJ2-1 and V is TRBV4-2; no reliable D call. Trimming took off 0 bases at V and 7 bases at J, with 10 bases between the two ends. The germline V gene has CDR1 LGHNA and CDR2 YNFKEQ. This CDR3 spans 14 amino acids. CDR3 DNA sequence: TGTGCCAGCAGCCAAGAGGTAGTCACTAATGAGCAGTTCTTC. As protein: CASSQEVVTNEQFF.

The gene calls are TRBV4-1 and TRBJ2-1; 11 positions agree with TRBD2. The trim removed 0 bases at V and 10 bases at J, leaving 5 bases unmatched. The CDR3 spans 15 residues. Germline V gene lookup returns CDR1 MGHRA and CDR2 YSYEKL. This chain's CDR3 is CASSQELAGVYEQFF. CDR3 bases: TGCGCCAGCAGCCAAGAACTAGCGGGAGTATACGAGCAGTTCTTC.

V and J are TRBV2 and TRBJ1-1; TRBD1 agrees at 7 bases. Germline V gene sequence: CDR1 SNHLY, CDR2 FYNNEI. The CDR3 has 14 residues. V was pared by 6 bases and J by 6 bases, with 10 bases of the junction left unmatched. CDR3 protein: CASSDDREVSEAFF. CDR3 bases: TGTGCCAGCAGCGATGACAGGGAAGTCTCTGAAGCTTTCTTT.

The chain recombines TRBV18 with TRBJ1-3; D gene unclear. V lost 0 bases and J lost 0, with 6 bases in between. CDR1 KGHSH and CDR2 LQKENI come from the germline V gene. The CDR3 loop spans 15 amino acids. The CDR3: CASSPPVGSGNTIYF. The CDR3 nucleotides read TGTGCCAGCTCACCACCGGTTGGCTCTGGAAACACCATATATTTT. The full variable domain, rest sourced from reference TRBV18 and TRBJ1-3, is NAGVMQNPRHLVRRRGQEARLRCSPMKGHSHVYWYRQLPEEGLKFMVYLQKENIIDESGMPKERFSAEFPKEGPSILRIQQVVRGDSAAYFCASSPPVGSGNTIYFGEGSWLTVV.

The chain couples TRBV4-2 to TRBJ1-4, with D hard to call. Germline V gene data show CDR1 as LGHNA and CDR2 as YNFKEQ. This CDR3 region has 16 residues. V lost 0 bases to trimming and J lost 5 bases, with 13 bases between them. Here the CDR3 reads CASSQDPGDPNEKLFF. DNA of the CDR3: TGTGCCAGCAGCCAAGATCCGGGCGACCCAAATGAAAAACTGTTTTTT.

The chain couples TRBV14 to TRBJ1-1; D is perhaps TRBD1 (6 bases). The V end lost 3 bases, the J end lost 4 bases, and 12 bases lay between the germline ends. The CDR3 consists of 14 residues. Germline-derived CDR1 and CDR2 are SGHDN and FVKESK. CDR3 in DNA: TGTGCCAGCAGCCACCCAGGGGTAGGCACTGAAGCTTTCTTT. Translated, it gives CASSHPGVGTEAFF.

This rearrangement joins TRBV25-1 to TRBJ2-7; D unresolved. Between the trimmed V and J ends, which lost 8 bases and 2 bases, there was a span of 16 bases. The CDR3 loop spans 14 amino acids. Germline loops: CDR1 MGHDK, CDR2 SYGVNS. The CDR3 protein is CASSPRAVTYEQYF. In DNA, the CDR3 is TGTGCCAGCTCCCCAAGGGCGGTTACCTACGAGCAGTACTTC.

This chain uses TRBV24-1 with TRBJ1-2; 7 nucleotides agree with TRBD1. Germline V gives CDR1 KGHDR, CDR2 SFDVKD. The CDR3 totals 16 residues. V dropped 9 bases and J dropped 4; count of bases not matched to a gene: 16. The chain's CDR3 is CATQRGHPYPIYGYTF. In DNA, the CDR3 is TGTGCCACCCAAAGGGGGCACCCCTACCCTATCTATGGCTACACCTTC.